These 5 T cell receptor beta chains share one sample of origin, sequenced in a study of T cells in localized non-small cell lung cancer. Profiled with immunoSEQ multiplex PCR; TCRdb holds only in-frame clones, not every one. This table has 15,000 or so clones, around four fifths appearing once. The material sequenced was peripheral blood, taken before any cancer treatment. These receptors were obtained from a male donor older than 55 with stage III lung adenocarcinoma.

This clone was counted a few times. This sequence joins TRBV6-1 and TRBJ1-1, with D uncertain. CDR3 length equals 13 residues. Germline V gene data show CDR1 as MNHNS and CDR2 as SASEGT. V lost 2 bases, J lost 10 bases, and 14 bases lay in between. The CDR3 DNA follows: TGTGCCAGCAGTGAATTTAACAGACAAGGAGCTTTCTTT. As protein: CASSEFNRQGAFF.

This clone was found a few times. The rearrangement uses TRBV27 and TRBJ1-5; no clear D gene. CDR3 length: 16 amino acids. Germline V lookup: CDR1 MNHEY, CDR2 SMNVEV (reference sequence). V lost 1 base, J lost 7 bases, and 17 bases lay in between. This chain's CDR3 is CASSLWGGGVEQPQHF. The CDR3 bases are TGTGCCAGCAGTTTATGGGGTGGCGGGGTTGAACAGCCCCAGCATTTT.

The chain is built from TRBV6-1 and TRBJ1-2; D unclear. There are 12 residues in the CDR3. Trimming pared 7 bases from V and 4 bases from J, leaving 10 bases between. Germline CDR1 is MNHNS and CDR2 is SASEGT. The CDR3 spells CASTPGSYGYTF. DNA of the CDR3: TGTGCCAGCACGCCCGGGTCCTATGGCTACACCTTC.

The chain employs TRBV19 and TRBJ1-3; tentatively, D is TRBD1 (6 bases). The CDR3 sequence is 15 residues long. V was shortened by 5 bases and J by 1 base, with 12 bases between the two germline ends. Germline lookup yields CDR1 LNHDA and CDR2 SQIVND (reference sequence). The DNA of the CDR3 is TGTGCCAGTAGTGCTCGGACAGCTTCTGGAAACACCATATATTTT. Translated: CASSARTASGNTIYF.

This clone was detected a few times. The genes are TRBV10-3 and TRBJ1-1; D unclear. The CDR3 totals 14 residues. Germline V gene data show CDR1 as ENHRY and CDR2 as SYGVKD. Trimming removed 3 bases at V and 5 bases at J, with 13 bases between. The CDR3 reads CAISEEVPGTEAFF. For the CDR3, the DNA is TGTGCCATCAGTGAAGAGGTCCCCGGTACTGAAGCTTTCTTT.